The subject of this entry is one TCR beta chain. This entry is derived from a study of blood T cell repertoires in COVID-19. Some clones are missing from TCRdb's copy, which holds only in-frame ones; the method was immunoSEQ multiplex PCR. The repertoire has about 89,000 clones, roughly 96% of them found once; the top ten carry 3.5% to 5%. Germline-derived CDR1 and CDR2 are MNHEY and SVGAGI. The germline V and J ends were trimmed by 7 bases and 3 bases, with 16 bases remaining between them. The CDR3 sequence is 15 residues long. The genes are TRBV6-5 and TRBJ2-1; tentatively, D is TRBD2 (5 bases). The sample consisted of peripheral blood. The receptor's source is a human donor with active COVID-19. The donor label of this sample is uncertain. The CDR3 here is CASKVTRANYNEQFF. CDR3 DNA sequence: TGTGCCAGCAAAGTCACTAGAGCGAACTACAATGAGCAGTTCTTC.